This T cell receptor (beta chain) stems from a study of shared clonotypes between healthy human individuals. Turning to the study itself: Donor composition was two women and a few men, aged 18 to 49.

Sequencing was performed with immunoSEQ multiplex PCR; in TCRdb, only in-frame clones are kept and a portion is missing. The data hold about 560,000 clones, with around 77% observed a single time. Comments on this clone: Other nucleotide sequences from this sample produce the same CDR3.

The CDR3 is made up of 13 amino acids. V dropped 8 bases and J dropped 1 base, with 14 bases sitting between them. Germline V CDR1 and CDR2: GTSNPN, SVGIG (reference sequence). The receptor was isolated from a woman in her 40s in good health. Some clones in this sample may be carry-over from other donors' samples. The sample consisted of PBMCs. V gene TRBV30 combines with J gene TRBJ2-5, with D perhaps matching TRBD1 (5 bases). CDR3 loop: CARRSDTQETQYF. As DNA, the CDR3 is TGTGCCCGCCGCTCGGACACCCAAGAGACCCAGTACTTC. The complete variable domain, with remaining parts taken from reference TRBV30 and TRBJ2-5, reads SQTIHQWPATLVQPVGSPLSLECTVEGTSNPNLYWYRQAAGRGLQLLFYSVGIGQISSEVPQNLSASRPQDRQFILSSKKLLLSDSGFYLCARRSDTQETQYFGPGTRLLVL.